The entry below describes one TCR beta chain. Its matching antigen is unknown. These data belong to a study of a mutant IDH1 vaccine in newly diagnosed glioma. Study-level background: Treated patients comprised approximately 60% males and around 38% females, mean age 40.4 years. Visits V12 and V13 fell at weeks 35 and 47, respectively. Study results and caveats: Top-clonotype changes in peripheral T cells seemed unrelated to pseudoprogression.

Some clones are missing from TCRdb's copy, which holds only in-frame ones; the method was immunoSEQ multiplex PCR. The sample carries tens of thousands of clones, roughly 84% recorded once. Time point here: week 47, end of study. A 20-mer mutant IDH1 peptide at 300 ug was injected subcutaneously with topical imiquimod. The patients received vaccinations eight times, in weeks 1, 3, 5, 7, 11, 15, 19 and 23. V lost 5 bases, J lost 6 bases, and 12 bases lay in between. Germline V gene lookup returns CDR1 SGHTA and CDR2 FQGTGA. This CDR3 is 13 amino acids long. This TCR derives from a man in his forties or fifties with glioma. V gene TRBV7-3 combines with J gene TRBJ2-3; D is unclear. The sample here was PBMCs, taken from a glioma patient whose treatment included an IDH1 peptide vaccine. The CDR3 coding sequence is TGTGCCAGCAGCCCAAGGGTCAGCGATACGCAGTATTTT. It yields the protein CASSPRVSDTQYF.